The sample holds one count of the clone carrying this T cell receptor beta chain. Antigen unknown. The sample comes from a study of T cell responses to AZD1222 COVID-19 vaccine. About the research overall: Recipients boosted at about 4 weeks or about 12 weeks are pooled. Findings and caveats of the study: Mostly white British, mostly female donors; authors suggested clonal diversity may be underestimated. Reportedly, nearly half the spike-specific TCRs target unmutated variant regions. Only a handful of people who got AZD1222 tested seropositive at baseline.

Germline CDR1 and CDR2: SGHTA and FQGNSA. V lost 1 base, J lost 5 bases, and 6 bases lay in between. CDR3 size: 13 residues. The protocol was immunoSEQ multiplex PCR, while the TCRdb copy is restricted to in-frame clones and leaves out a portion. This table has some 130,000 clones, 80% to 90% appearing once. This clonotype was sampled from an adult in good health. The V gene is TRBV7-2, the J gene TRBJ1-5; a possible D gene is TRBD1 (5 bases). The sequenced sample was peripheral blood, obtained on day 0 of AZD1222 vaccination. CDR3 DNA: TGTGCCAGCAGCTTAGGCAGGGATCAGCCCCAGCATTTT. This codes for CASSLGRDQPQHF.